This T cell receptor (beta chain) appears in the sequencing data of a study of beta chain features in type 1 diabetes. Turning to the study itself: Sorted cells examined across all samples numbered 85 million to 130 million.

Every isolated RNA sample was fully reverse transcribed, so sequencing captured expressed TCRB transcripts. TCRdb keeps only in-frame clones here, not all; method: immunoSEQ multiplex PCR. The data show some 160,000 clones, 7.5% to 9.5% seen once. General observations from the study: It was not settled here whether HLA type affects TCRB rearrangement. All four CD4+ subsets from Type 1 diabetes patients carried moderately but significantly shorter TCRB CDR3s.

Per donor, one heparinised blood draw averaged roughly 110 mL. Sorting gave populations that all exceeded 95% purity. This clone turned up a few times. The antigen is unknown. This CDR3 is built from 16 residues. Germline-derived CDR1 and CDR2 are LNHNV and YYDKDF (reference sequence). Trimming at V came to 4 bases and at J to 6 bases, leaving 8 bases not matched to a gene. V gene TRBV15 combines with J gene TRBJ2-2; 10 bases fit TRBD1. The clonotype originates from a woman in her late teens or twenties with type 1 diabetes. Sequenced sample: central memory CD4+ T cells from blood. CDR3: CATSMRQGALAGELFF. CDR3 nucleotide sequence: TGTGCCACCAGCATGCGACAGGGGGCCCTGGCCGGGGAGCTGTTTTTT.